Given below is one TCR beta chain in context. This entry comes from a study of OX40 agonist ivuxolimab in advanced cancers. Sequencing was performed with immunoSEQ multiplex PCR; in TCRdb, only in-frame clones are kept and a portion is missing. Of almost 70,000 clones in the sample, about nine tenths were seen once. Germline assignment: CDR1 LNHDA and CDR2 SQIVND (reference sequence). The CDR3 is made up of 16 amino acids. J was trimmed by 0 bases and V by 8 bases; bases with no gene match: 11. V is TRBV19 and J is TRBJ1-1; 8 bases are a match to TRBD1. The clonotype originates from an adult with an advanced solid tumor such as melanoma, head and neck, liver or kidney cancer. Sequenced material: CD4+ or CD8+ T cells sorted from blood, taken in a trial of the OX40 agonist ivuxolimab. This chain's CDR3 is CASGLVQGVMNTEAFF. CDR3 DNA: TGTGCCAGTGGGCTAGTACAGGGGGTAATGAACACTGAAGCTTTCTTT.